Listed below are T cell receptor beta chains from one sample, sequenced in a study of STAT5B mutations in CD4+ large granular lymphocyte leukemia. This table comes from immunoSEQ multiplex PCR, and its TCRdb copy is limited to in-frame clones, with some not included. Here the sample spans tens of thousands of clones, roughly 76% being singletons. Sequences were obtained from CD4+ T cells from blood buffy coats. Receptors were obtained from a human donor in good health. CDR3s include the opening cysteine and the closing phenylalanine or tryptophan. The D gene is left open where the match is weak. Size is stated for part of the rows, as once, few or many counts, or as a class when the clone is expanded.

v_call	d_call	clone_size	j_call	cdr3_aa	cdr3_nt
TRBV6-6	.	.	TRBJ1-1	CASRKTGYTEAFF	TGTGCCAGCAGGAAGACAGGTTATACTGAAGCTTTCTTT
TRBV29-1	TRBD1	.	TRBJ1-1	CSVEGYRGAGTEAFF	TGCAGCGTTGAAGGCTACAGGGGGGCGGGGACTGAAGCTTTCTTT
TRBV27	.	.	TRBJ1-5	CASSLSRVQPQHF	TGTGCCAGCAGTTTATCGAGGGTTCAGCCCCAGCATTTT
TRBV11-2	.	.	TRBJ1-1	CASSPDPWGTEAFF	TGTGCCAGCAGCCCGGACCCCTGGGGTACTGAAGCTTTCTTT
TRBV25-1	TRBD1	.	TRBJ1-6	CASSESDRGNSPLHF	TGTGCCAGCAGTGAATCAGACAGGGGTAATTCACCCCTCCACTTT
TRBV11-2	.	.	TRBJ2-1	CASSLVGVPYNEQFF	TGTGCCAGCAGCTTAGTGGGGGTCCCCTACAATGAGCAGTTCTTC
TRBV6-1	.	.	TRBJ1-3	CASSELGNSGNTIYF	TGTGCCAGCAGTGAATTAGGGAACTCTGGAAACACCATATATTTT
TRBV11-3	.	once	TRBJ2-1	CASSLSGYNEQFF	TGTGCCAGCAGCTTAAGCGGGTACAATGAGCAGTTCTTC
TRBV27	TRBD2	.	TRBJ2-7	CASSYIGLAAYEQYF	TGTGCCAGCAGTTATATTGGACTAGCGGCCTACGAGCAGTACTTC
TRBV7-2	.	.	TRBJ2-3	CASSFTRTDTQYF	TGTGCCAGCAGCTTCACCCGCACAGATACGCAGTATTTT
TRBV20-1	.	once	TRBJ2-1	CSARRFDEQFF	TGCAGTGCTAGGCGGTTCGATGAGCAGTTCTTC
TRBV5-1	.	.	TRBJ1-5	CASRSGGDQPQHF	TGCGCCAGCAGGAGTGGGGGCGATCAGCCCCAGCATTTT
TRBV2	.	.	TRBJ2-2	CASRKQASGELFF	TGTGCCAGCAGAAAACAGGCGAGCGGGGAGCTGTTTTTT
TRBV21-1	.	.	TRBJ2-7	CASSKDGTGELRGVNYEQYF	TGTGCCAGCAGCAAAGATGGGACAGGGGAACTCAGGGGGGTAAACTACGAGCAGTACTTC
TRBV18	.	.	TRBJ1-5	CASSLDSNQPQHF	TGTGCCAGCTCACTGGACAGTAATCAGCCCCAGCATTTT
TRBV5-5	.	.	TRBJ2-6	CASSSEASAGANVLTF	TGTGCCAGCAGCTCCGAGGCCAGCGCTGGGGCCAACGTCCTGACTTTC
TRBV5-1	TRBD2	.	TRBJ2-1	CASSLKGLAGGSYNEQFF	TGCGCCAGCAGCTTGAAAGGACTAGCGGGAGGGTCCTACAATGAGCAGTTCTTC
TRBV7-8	.	once	TRBJ2-1	CASSLTGSSYNEQFF	TGTGCCAGCAGCTTAACAGGGTCCTCCTACAATGAGCAGTTCTTC
TRBV29-1	.	.	TRBJ1-2	CSVGDGYTF	TGCAGCGTTGGAGATGGCTACACCTTC
TRBV6-6	TRBD1	.	TRBJ1-4	CASRPDREEKLFF	TGTGCCAGCAGACCTGACAGGGAAGAAAAACTGTTTTTT
TRBV7-2	.	.	TRBJ2-2	CASTSGTPNTGELFF	TGTGCCAGCACCTCCGGGACACCCAACACCGGGGAGCTGTTTTTT
TRBV11-1	TRBD1	.	TRBJ2-3	CASSLIQGSFTDTQYF	TGTGCCAGCAGCTTGATACAGGGGTCTTTCACAGATACGCAGTATTTT